Listed here are 8 T cell receptor beta chains from one sample, sequenced in a study of T cells in tuberculosis. Produced via immunoSEQ multiplex PCR; TCRdb's table is partial and in-frame only. The data hold over 40,000 clones, with 95% observed a single time. Sequencing was performed on PBMCs. The receptors stem from a donor aged 10-30 years with latent tuberculosis or without tuberculosis infection.

This chain joins TRBV5-1 and TRBJ2-4, with 8 bases aligning to TRBD2. This CDR3 comprises 17 residues. Germline CDR1 is SGHRS and CDR2 is YFSETQ. Trimming removed 0 bases from V and 3 bases from J; junction bases left unmatched: 8. The CDR3: CASSLEGRGGGKNIQYF. As DNA, the CDR3 is TGCGCCAGCAGCTTGGAGGGCCGGGGGGGCGGCAAAAACATTCAGTACTTC.

This rearrangement joins TRBV7-8 to TRBJ2-3; 8 bases agree with TRBD2. The V and J ends lost 4 bases and 5 bases, in that order; junction bases with no gene match: 20. There are 19 residues in the CDR3. Germline values: CDR1 SGHVS, CDR2 FQNEAQ. This CDR3 is CASSYVFAGGGEVEDTQYF. CDR3 nucleotides: TGTGCCAGCAGCTACGTCTTTGCGGGGGGCGGAGAAGTTGAAGATACGCAGTATTTT.

The CDR3 region is CASSPNRGNTIYF. The CDR3 bases are TGTGCCAGCAGTCCTAACAGGGGAAACACCATATATTTT. This chain links TRBV28 with TRBJ1-3, with a tentative D call TRBD1 (5 bases). With 5 bases removed from V and 4 bases from J, the gap between germline ends came to 9 bases. CDR1 is MDHEN, CDR2 SYDVKM, per germline. The CDR3 sequence is 13 residues long.

V gene TRBV18 combines with J gene TRBJ1-2; TRBD1 agrees at 9 bases. After removal of 6 bases from V and 8 bases from J, the junction contained 10 bases not matched to a gene. The germline CDR1 and CDR2 sequences are KGHSH and LQKENI. This CDR3 region has 14 residues. Here the CDR3 DNA reads TGTGCCAGCTCCCAAGCGGACAGGGGAAAAGGCTACACCTTC. This encodes CASSQADRGKGYTF.

This clone turned up a few times. The J gene is TRBJ1-4, the V gene TRBV10-1; TRBD1 agrees at 11 bases. CDR1 and CDR2 (germline): WNHNN, SYGVQD (reference sequence). This CDR3 has 17 amino acids. CDR3 sequence (DNA): TGCGCAGCTACTAAGTGTCGGACAGGGGGCCCCTATGAAAAACTGTTTTTT. It translates to CAATKCRTGGPYEKLFF.

J is TRBJ1-2 and V is TRBV27, with 8 positions matching TRBD1. Germline assignment: CDR1 MNHEY and CDR2 SMNVEV (reference sequence). Germline trimming cut 2 bases from V and 5 bases from J; bases unmatched to any gene: 7. The CDR3 is 15 amino acids. For the CDR3, the DNA is TGTGCCAGCAGTTTACGGGACAGGCCCACTTATGGCTACACCTTC. It specifies CASSLRDRPTYGYTF.

This chain joins TRBV5-1 and TRBJ2-5; D possibly corresponds to TRBD2 (5 bases). V was clipped by 3 bases and J by 5 bases, with 17 bases between them. Germline lookup yields CDR1 SGHRS and CDR2 YFSETQ. The CDR3 runs to 15 residues. CDR3 sequence (DNA): TGCGCCAGCAGCTCCCGGGGTTTGGATAGGGAGACCCAGTACTTC. Residues: CASSSRGLDRETQYF.

A word on this clone: An end of the junction does not agree with germline; a read error may underlie this. The chain combines TRBV19 with TRBJ1-1, with D maybe TRBD1 (5 bases). The CDR3 runs 17 residues. CDR1 LNHDA and CDR2 SQIVND come from the germline V gene (reference sequence). The CDR3 is CASRGTGAQLRNTEAFF. The CDR3 bases are TGTGCTAGTAGGGGTACCGGAGCGCAACTTCGGAACACTGAAGCTTTCTTT. Full variable domain (missing parts from reference TRBV19 and TRBJ1-1): DGGITQSPKYLFRKEGQNVTLSCEQNLNHDAMYWYRQDPGQGLRLIYYSQIVNDFQKGDIAEGYSVSREKKESFPLTVTSAQKNPTAFYLCASRGTGAQLRNTEAFFGQGTRLTVV.